Shown below are 15 T cell receptor beta chains from a single sample sequenced in a study of blood T cell repertoires in COVID-19. TCRdb's table, derived via immunoSEQ multiplex PCR, lists solely in-frame clones and lacks some. The top ten hold approximately 2% of the sample, which has 250,000 to 300,000 clones, roughly 91% seen once. The material sequenced was PBMCs or T cells enriched from blood (not recorded which). The receptor source for this set is an older woman in a cohort exposed to, infected with or recovered from COVID-19 (not recorded which).

The V and J genes are TRBV7-2 and TRBJ2-1; D is uncertain. Between the trimmed V and J ends, which lost 6 bases and 4 bases, there was a span of 19 bases. The CDR3 covers 16 residues. Germline CDR1 SGHTA, CDR2 FQGNSA. For the CDR3, the DNA is TGTGCCAGCAGAACCCAATATTCTCCGACATACAATGAGCAGTTCTTC. Protein sequence: CASRTQYSPTYNEQFF.

J is TRBJ1-1 and V is TRBV2; D is uncertain. The CDR3 is made up of 13 amino acids. V was shortened by 7 bases and J by 0 bases, with 9 bases between the two germline ends. Germline lookup yields CDR1 SNHLY and CDR2 FYNNEI. This CDR3 is CASIRRVNTEAFF. CDR3 in DNA: TGTGCCAGCATTCGACGGGTGAACACTGAAGCTTTCTTT.

This chain connects TRBV27 to TRBJ2-4; TRBD2 might be the D (7 bases). V was pared by 4 bases and J by 8 bases, with 15 bases between. Per germline, CDR1 MNHEY and CDR2 SMNVEV (reference sequence). This CDR3 is built from 14 residues. The chain's CDR3 is CASSSKREGDIQYF. Here the CDR3 DNA reads TGTGCCAGCAGTTCAAAAAGGGAGGGGGACATTCAGTACTTC.

DNA of the CDR3: TGTGCCAGCAGCGCAGAGGGAAGGTCCTACAATGAGCAGTTCTTC. Its protein product is CASSAEGRSYNEQFF. The J gene is TRBJ2-1, the V gene TRBV9; TRBD2 is a possible D gene (5 bases). This CDR3 has 15 residues. The V gene lost 3 bases and the J gene lost 1 base, with 11 bases spanning the gap. CDR1 and CDR2 (germline): SGDLS, YYNGEE.

The genes are TRBV6-5 and TRBJ1-1; D might be TRBD1 (5 bases). The V end lost 6 bases, the J end lost 0 bases, and 8 bases lay between the germline ends. The germline V gene encodes CDR1 MNHEY and CDR2 SVGAGI. This CDR3 has 13 residues. The CDR3 is CASRQGVNTEAFF. The CDR3 DNA reads TGTGCCAGCAGGCAGGGTGTGAACACTGAAGCTTTCTTT.

V is TRBV24-1 and J is TRBJ2-1, with a weak D call TRBD2 (5 bases). CDR3 size: 16 residues. V gave up 4 bases and J gave up 2 bases, with 14 bases separating them. CDR1 and CDR2 from the germline V gene are KGHDR and SFDVKD. The CDR3 DNA is TGTGCCACCAGTGACGTGGACTCGCTGACCTACAATGAGCAGTTCTTC. This encodes CATSDVDSLTYNEQFF.

The sample holds one count of this clone. The chain carries TRBV18 and TRBJ1-1; 7 bases are shared with TRBD1. The CDR3 loop spans 13 amino acids. Germline V gene sequence: CDR1 KGHSH, CDR2 LQKENI. Trimming cost V 5 bases and J 7 bases; bases outside gene matches: 7. CDR3 region: CASSLGQLNEAFF. The CDR3 nucleotides are TGTGCCAGCTCATTGGGACAGTTAAATGAAGCTTTCTTT.

This chain uses TRBV27 with TRBJ1-1; TRBD1 matches 7 bases. CDR1 is MNHEY, CDR2 SMNVEV, per germline (reference sequence). This CDR3 is built from 14 residues. With V trimmed by 3 bases and J by 5 bases, 6 bases remained unmatched. The CDR3 nucleotides read TGTGCCAGCAGTTTGCAGGGGGTAGGAACTGAAGCTTTCTTT. Amino acid sequence: CASSLQGVGTEAFF.

The chain couples TRBV15 to TRBJ2-2; 9 nucleotides line up with TRBD2. The CDR3 covers 17 residues. Trimming at V came to 0 bases and at J to 5 bases, leaving 7 bases not matched to a gene. Germline V gene lookup returns CDR1 LNHNV and CDR2 YYDKDF (reference sequence). CDR3 sequence: CATSRDPGLAPTGELFF. CDR3 nucleotides: TGTGCCACCAGCAGAGATCCGGGACTAGCTCCGACCGGGGAGCTGTTTTTT.

The chain couples TRBV4-2 to TRBJ1-4, with D perhaps TRBD1 (6 bases). Per the germline V gene, CDR1 is LGHNA and CDR2 is YNFKEQ. The CDR3 sequence is 15 residues long. V was shortened by 3 bases and J by 4 bases, with 12 bases between the two germline ends. In DNA form, the CDR3 reads TGTGCCAGCAGCCACCCAGGACAGTATAATGAAAAACTGTTTTTT. Amino acids: CASSHPGQYNEKLFF.

This chain connects TRBV28 to TRBJ1-4; the D gene is possibly TRBD1 (6 bases). The CDR3 has 14 amino acids. CDR1 and CDR2 (germline): MDHEN, SYDVKM. The ends were cut back, 7 bases at V and 7 bases at J, with 16 bases in the middle. This CDR3 is CASTPGGQIEKLFF. The CDR3 region has the DNA TGTGCCAGCACCCCCGGGGGGCAGATTGAAAAACTGTTTTTT.

The chain links TRBV29-1 to TRBJ2-3, with D tentatively TRBD2 (6 bases). V gave up 5 bases and J gave up 4 bases, with 13 bases separating them. The CDR3 has 13 amino acids. The germline gives CDR1 SQVTM, CDR2 ANQGSEA. The CDR3 loop reads CSVPRENADTQYF. The CDR3 coding sequence is TGCAGCGTTCCTCGGGAGAACGCAGATACGCAGTATTTT.

This clone appeared once. The V call is TRBV19, the J call TRBJ2-3, with 10 bases lining up with TRBD2. Trimming at V came to 0 bases and at J to 4 bases, leaving 1 base not matched to a gene. Looked up from germline, CDR1 is LNHDA and CDR2 is SQIVND (reference sequence). The CDR3 consists of 15 residues. CDR3 in amino acids: CASSIDGTSADTQYF. The CDR3 nucleotides read TGTGCCAGTAGTATAGATGGGACTAGCGCAGATACGCAGTATTTT.

The rearrangement joins TRBV28 to TRBJ1-5; 7 bases agree with TRBD1. Germline V gene lookup returns CDR1 MDHEN and CDR2 SYDVKM. Germline trimming cut 6 bases from V and 6 bases from J; bases unmatched to any gene: 8. The CDR3 totals 14 residues. The CDR3 sequence: CASRPRQGIQPQHF. The CDR3 DNA reads TGTGCCAGCAGACCCCGACAGGGAATTCAGCCCCAGCATTTT. Full variable domain (remainder filled in from reference TRBV28 and TRBJ1-5): DVKVTQSSRYLVKRTGEKVFLECVQDMDHENMFWYRQDPGLGLRLIYFSYDVKMKEKGDIPEGYSVSREKKERFSLILESASTNQTSMYLCASRPRQGIQPQHFGDGTRLSIL.

V gene TRBV2 combines with J gene TRBJ2-1; D gene ambiguous. Trimming took off 5 bases at V and 0 bases at J, with 8 bases between the two ends. The CDR3 is 14 amino acids. Germline CDR1 reads SNHLY; CDR2 reads FYNNEI. The CDR3 protein is CASSISSSYNEQFF. CDR3 bases: TGTGCCAGCAGTATAAGTAGCTCCTACAATGAGCAGTTCTTC.